This paragraph reports one TCR beta chain. The data belong to a study of blood T cells in healthy people across ages. Primed by a sample-barcoded 5' primer and a J-beta primer mix, a second PCR proceeded for about 6 to 11 cycles. TCRdb reprocessed the 5' RACE reads with MiXCR, giving one entry per CDR3 protein. Of over 1,300,000 distinct CDR3 sequences in the sample, approximately 59% were seen once. The ends lost 11 bases at V and 2 bases at J; junction bases unmatched: 5. This CDR3 is 12 amino acids long. Germline V gene sequence: CDR1 ENHRY, CDR2 SYGVKD. The chain couples TRBV10-3 to TRBJ2-5; 7 positions agree with TRBD1. The sequencing sample was made of blood. This sequence originates from a man aged 18 to 30 in good health. The DNA of the CDR3 is TGTGCCGTCCGGGACAGACAAGAGACCCAGTACTTC. Translation gives CAVRDRQETQYF.